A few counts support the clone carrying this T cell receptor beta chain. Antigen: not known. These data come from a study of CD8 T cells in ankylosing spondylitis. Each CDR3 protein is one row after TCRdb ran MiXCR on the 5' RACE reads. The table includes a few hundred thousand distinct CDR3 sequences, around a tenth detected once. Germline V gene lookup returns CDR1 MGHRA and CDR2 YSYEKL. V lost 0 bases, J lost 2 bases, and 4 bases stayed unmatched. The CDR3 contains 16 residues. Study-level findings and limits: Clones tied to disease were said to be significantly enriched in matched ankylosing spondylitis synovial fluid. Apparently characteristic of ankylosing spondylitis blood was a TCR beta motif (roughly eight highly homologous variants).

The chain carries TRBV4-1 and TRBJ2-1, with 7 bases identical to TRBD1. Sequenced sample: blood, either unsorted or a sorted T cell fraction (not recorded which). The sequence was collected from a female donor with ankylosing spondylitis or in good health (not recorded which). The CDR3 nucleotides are TGCGCCAGCAGCCAAGACGAGACAGGGACCTACAATGAGCAGTTCTTC. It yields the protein CASSQDETGTYNEQFF.